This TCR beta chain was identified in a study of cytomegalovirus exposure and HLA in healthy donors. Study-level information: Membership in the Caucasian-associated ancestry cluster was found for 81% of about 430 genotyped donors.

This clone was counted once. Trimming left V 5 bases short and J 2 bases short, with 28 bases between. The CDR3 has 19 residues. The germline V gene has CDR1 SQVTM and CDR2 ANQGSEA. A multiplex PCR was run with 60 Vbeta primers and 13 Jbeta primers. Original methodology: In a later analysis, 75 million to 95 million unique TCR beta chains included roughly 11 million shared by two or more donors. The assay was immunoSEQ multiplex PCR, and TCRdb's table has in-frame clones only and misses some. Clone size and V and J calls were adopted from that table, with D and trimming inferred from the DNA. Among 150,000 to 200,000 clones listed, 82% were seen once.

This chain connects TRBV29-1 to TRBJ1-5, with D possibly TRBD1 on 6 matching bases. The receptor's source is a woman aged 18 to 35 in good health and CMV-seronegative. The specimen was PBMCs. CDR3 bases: TGCAGCGTTAGTTGGGGGGGAAAGGCGGGGGGCATGGGCAATCAGCCCCAGCATTTT. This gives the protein CSVSWGGKAGGMGNQPQHF.